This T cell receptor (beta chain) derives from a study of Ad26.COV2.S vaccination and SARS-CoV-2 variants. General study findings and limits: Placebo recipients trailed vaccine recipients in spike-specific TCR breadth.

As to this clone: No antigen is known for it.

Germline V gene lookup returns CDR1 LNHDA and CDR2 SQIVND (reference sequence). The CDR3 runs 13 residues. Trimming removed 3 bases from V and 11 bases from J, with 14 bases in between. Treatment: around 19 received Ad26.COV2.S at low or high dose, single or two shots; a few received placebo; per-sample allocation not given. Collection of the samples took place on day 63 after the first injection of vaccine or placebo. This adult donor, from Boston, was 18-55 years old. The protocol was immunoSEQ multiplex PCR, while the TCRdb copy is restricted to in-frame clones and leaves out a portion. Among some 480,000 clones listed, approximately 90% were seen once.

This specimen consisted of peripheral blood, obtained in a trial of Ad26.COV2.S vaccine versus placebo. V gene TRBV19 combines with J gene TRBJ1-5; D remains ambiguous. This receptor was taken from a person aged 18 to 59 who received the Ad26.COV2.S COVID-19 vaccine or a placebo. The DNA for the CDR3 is TGTGCCAGTAGTATTGTCAGAGCCTCGGCCCAGCATTTT. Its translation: CASSIVRASAQHF.